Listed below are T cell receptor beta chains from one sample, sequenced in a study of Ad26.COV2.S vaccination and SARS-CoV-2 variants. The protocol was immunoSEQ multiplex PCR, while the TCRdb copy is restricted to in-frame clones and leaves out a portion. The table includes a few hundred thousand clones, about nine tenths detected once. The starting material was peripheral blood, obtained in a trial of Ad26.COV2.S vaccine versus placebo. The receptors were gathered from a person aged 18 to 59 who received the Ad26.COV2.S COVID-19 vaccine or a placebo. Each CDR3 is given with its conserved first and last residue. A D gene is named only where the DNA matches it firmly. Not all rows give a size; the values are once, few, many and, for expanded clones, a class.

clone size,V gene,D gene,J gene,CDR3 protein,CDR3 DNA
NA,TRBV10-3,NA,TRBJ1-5,CAIRPDGSAMPQHF,TGTGCCATCAGACCGGACGGGTCGGCGATGCCCCAGCATTTT
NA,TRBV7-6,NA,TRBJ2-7,CASSLKAGTSGEQYF,TGTGCCAGCAGCTTAAAGGCAGGGACATCGGGGGAGCAGTACTTC
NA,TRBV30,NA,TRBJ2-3,CAWAEASRADTQYF,TGTGCCTGGGCTGAAGCCAGCCGGGCAGATACGCAGTATTTT
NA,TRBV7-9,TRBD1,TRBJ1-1,CASSLAAGGVEAFF,TGTGCCAGCAGCTTAGCGGCAGGGGGCGTTGAAGCTTTCTTT
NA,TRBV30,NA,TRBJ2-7,CAWSSGISYHEQYF,TGTGCCTGGAGTTCCGGCATCTCATACCACGAGCAGTACTTC
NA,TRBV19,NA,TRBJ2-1,CASSTVEPPGNNEQFF,TGTGCCAGTAGCACTGTCGAACCTCCAGGGAACAATGAGCAGTTCTTC
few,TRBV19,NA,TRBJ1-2,CASSPGSGANYGYTF,TGTGCCAGTAGTCCCGGGAGTGGAGCTAACTATGGCTACACCTTC
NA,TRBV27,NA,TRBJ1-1,CASSLQGRLNTEAFF,TGTGCCAGCAGTTTACAGGGGCGCCTGAACACTGAAGCTTTCTTT
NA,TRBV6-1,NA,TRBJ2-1,CASSERTLVNEQFF,TGTGCCAGCAGTGAGAGAACACTAGTGAATGAGCAGTTCTTC
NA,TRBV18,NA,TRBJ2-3,CASSPSTDTQYF,TGTGCCAGCTCACCGAGCACAGATACGCAGTATTTT
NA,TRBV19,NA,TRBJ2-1,CASIGYNEQFF,TGTGCCAGTATAGGTTACAATGAGCAGTTCTTC